Below, 14 T cell receptor beta chains from the same sample are listed, as sequenced in a study of Ad26.COV2.S vaccination and SARS-CoV-2 variants. Generated by immunoSEQ multiplex PCR, the TCRdb table keeps only in-frame clones and is missing some. The sample contains about 250,000 clones, about 83% of which appear only once. The treatment denotes: around 19 received Ad26.COV2.S at low or high dose, single or two shots; about 5 received placebo; per-sample allocation not given. Sampling happened 63 days after the first vaccine or placebo injection. The sequences come from peripheral blood, collected in a trial of Ad26.COV2.S vaccine versus placebo. These receptors originate from a person between 18 and 60 years old who received the Ad26.COV2.S COVID-19 vaccine or a placebo.

The rearrangement uses TRBV5-1 and TRBJ1-4; D unclear. Trimming left V 6 bases short and J 2 bases short, with 8 bases between. CDR3 length: 13 residues. From germline, CDR1 is SGHRS and CDR2 YFSETQ. The CDR3 nucleotides read TGCGCCAGCAACCCAGGTACTAATGAAAAACTGTTTTTT. It is translated as CASNPGTNEKLFF.

The V call is TRBV7-9, the J call TRBJ2-2; possible D gene TRBD2, 5 bases. CDR3 length equals 16 residues. Germline loops: CDR1 SEHNR, CDR2 FQNEAQ (reference sequence). V was shortened by 5 bases and J by 3 bases, with 16 bases between the two germline ends. The CDR3 spells CASSPWGGADTGELFF. In DNA, the CDR3 is TGTGCCAGCAGCCCATGGGGTGGAGCGGACACCGGGGAGCTGTTTTTT.

The chain recombines TRBV7-3 with TRBJ1-1; D is ambiguous. V was shortened by 3 bases and J by 2 bases, with 10 bases between the two germline ends. Germline values: CDR1 SGHTA, CDR2 FQGTGA. CDR3 length: 14 residues. The CDR3 sequence is CASSLKPGNTEAFF. As DNA, the CDR3 is TGTGCCAGCAGCTTGAAACCAGGAAACACTGAAGCTTTCTTT.

Only a few counts were recorded for this clone. V gene TRBV6-1 combines with J gene TRBJ1-3; D possibly corresponds to TRBD1 (5 bases). The CDR3 has 14 amino acids. CDR1 and CDR2 from the germline V gene are MNHNS and SASEGT. V lost 2 bases, J lost 3 bases, and 8 bases lay in between. CDR3 sequence (DNA): TGTGCCAGCAGTGAACCAGGGAGTGGAAACACCATATATTTT. Translation: CASSEPGSGNTIYF.

In this sample, this clone turned up once. The chain links TRBV7-6 to TRBJ2-2; D is possibly TRBD2 (6 bases). V dropped 1 base and J dropped 3 bases, with 15 bases sitting between them. The V gene's germline CDR1 is SGHVS and CDR2 FNYEAQ. This CDR3 region has 17 residues. The CDR3 bases are TGTGCCAGCAGCTTAGGAGACGGCGGGGATTACACCGGGGAGCTGTTTTTT. Protein sequence: CASSLGDGGDYTGELFF.

This clone was seen only once. The chain employs TRBV6-6 and TRBJ2-1, with TRBD2 matching over 11 bases. CDR1 is MNHNY, CDR2 SVGAGI, per germline (reference sequence). The CDR3 is made up of 14 amino acids. J gave up 8 bases and V 5 bases, and 5 bases lay outside the gene matches. The CDR3, as DNA: TGTGCCAGCAGTCCTAGCGGGGGGAGGTATGAGCAGTTCTTC. Translation gives CASSPSGGRYEQFF.

This chain uses TRBV5-1 with TRBJ2-7, with TRBD1 matching 8 bases. Trimming at V came to 4 bases and at J to 7 bases, leaving 19 bases not matched to a gene. There are 17 residues in the CDR3. Germline CDR1 reads SGHRS; CDR2 reads YFSETQ. CDR3 bases: TGCGCCAGCAGCCAATATGGGACAGGTGATATACTTGGGGAGCAGTACTTC. It specifies CASSQYGTGDILGEQYF.

This chain joins TRBV4-3 and TRBJ2-7, with D perhaps matching TRBD1 or TRBD2 (8 bases each). The CDR3 totals 16 residues. Germline CDR1 and CDR2: LGHNA and YSLEER. Between the trimmed V and J ends, which lost 5 bases and 5 bases, there was a span of 22 bases. As DNA, the CDR3 is TGCGCCAGCAGCTCCCGGGACAGGCGGGAGGCCCACGAGCAGTACGTC. Residues: CASSSRDRREAHEQYV.

The chain has TRBV29-1 and TRBJ2-3, with D possibly called TRBD1 or TRBD2 (5 bases each). The length of the CDR3 is 21 residues. Germline values: CDR1 SQVTM, CDR2 ANQGSEA. V was pared by 0 bases and J by 4 bases, with 32 bases between. This CDR3 is CSVEDRRIGLGRTVLADTQYF. Written as DNA, the CDR3 is TGCAGCGTTGAAGATAGGAGGATAGGATTGGGGCGGACCGTATTGGCAGATACGCAGTATTTT.

The chain recombines TRBV7-8 with TRBJ2-7; no reliable D call. V gave up 1 base and J gave up 3 bases, with 7 bases separating them. The CDR3 contains 13 residues. CDR1 is SGHVS, CDR2 FQNEAQ, per germline. CDR3 in amino acids: CASSLGTRYEQYF. The CDR3 DNA sequence: TGTGCCAGCAGCTTAGGCACTCGCTACGAGCAGTACTTC.

The chain has TRBV15 and TRBJ2-4; 9 positions match TRBD2. The CDR3 is 17 residues long. Germline-derived CDR1 and CDR2 are LNHNV and YYDKDF (reference sequence). After removal of 1 base from V and 0 bases from J, the junction contained 4 bases not matched to a gene. This chain's CDR3 is CATSRALAGSAKNIQYF. The CDR3 DNA sequence: TGTGCCACCAGCAGAGCCCTAGCGGGGTCAGCCAAAAACATTCAGTACTTC.

V usage is TRBV15 and J usage is TRBJ2-2, with 14 positions matching TRBD2. This CDR3 has 19 residues. V lost 4 bases to trimming and J lost 4 bases; unmatched junction nucleotides: 11. Germline CDR1 reads LNHNV; CDR2 reads YYDKDF (reference sequence). CDR3 DNA: TGTGCCACCAGCAAACGACCGGGACTAGCGGGAGCACGCACCGGGGAGCTGTTTTTT. This gives the protein CATSKRPGLAGARTGELFF.

The rearrangement joins TRBV7-9 to TRBJ1-1, with 7 bases lining up with TRBD1. Germline-derived CDR1 and CDR2 are SEHNR and FQNEAQ (reference sequence). This CDR3 has 16 amino acids. The V gene end was trimmed by 2 bases and the J gene end by 1 base; junction bases not matched to a gene: 7. The CDR3 sequence: CASSLRQGGGNTEAFF. The CDR3 DNA reads as TGTGCCAGCAGCTTACGTCAGGGGGGTGGGAACACTGAAGCTTTCTTT.

The chain carries TRBV7-3 and TRBJ2-2; D gene uncertain. This CDR3 contains 18 residues. In germline, CDR1 is SGHTA, CDR2 FQGTGA. V lost 0 bases, J lost 5 bases, and 19 bases lay in between. CDR3 amino acids: CASSLTGSNLPGTGELFF. For the CDR3, the DNA is TGTGCCAGCAGCTTAACCGGGTCCAATCTTCCCGGGACCGGGGAGCTGTTTTTT. The variable domain in full, completed from reference TRBV7-3 and TRBJ2-2, reads GAGVSQTPSNKVTEKGKYVELRCDPISGHTALYWYRQSLGQGPEFLIYFQGTGAADDSGLPNDRFFAVRPEGSVSTLKIQRTERGDSAVYLCASSLTGSNLPGTGELFFGEGSRLTVL.